This T cell receptor (beta chain) appears in the sequencing data of a study of blood T cells in healthy people across ages. Findings and caveats of the study: There were more naive CD4+ cells and higher diversity in long-lived donors than in aged donors.

A remark on this clonotype: The antigen remains undetermined.

Using a J-beta primer mix together with a sample-barcoded 5' primer, a second PCR was run for roughly 6 to 11 cycles. TCRdb itself ran the 5' RACE reads through MiXCR, one entry per CDR3 protein. The data hold hundreds of thousands of distinct CDR3 sequences, with roughly 50% observed a single time. Trimming at V came to 4 bases and at J to 0 bases, leaving 3 bases not matched to a gene. This CDR3 is built from 15 residues. Germline CDR1 and CDR2: SNHLY and FYNNEI. Sequenced material: blood. The sequence was obtained from a man aged 25-45 years in good health. The rearrangement joins TRBV2 to TRBJ1-5, with 7 bases aligning to TRBD1. CDR3 sequence reads: CASSGGQYSNQPQHF. The CDR3 nucleotides read TGTGCCAGCAGTGGGGGACAGTATAGCAATCAGCCCCAGCATTTT.